This T cell receptor beta chain was identified during a study of cytomegalovirus exposure and HLA in healthy donors. Researchers ran the PCR with 60 Vbeta and 13 Jbeta primers. Repertoires were generated with immunoSEQ multiplex PCR, while TCRdb's copy carries only in-frame clones and drops some. This table holds 95,000 to 150,000 clones, about 85% found once. V was pared by 0 bases and J by 4 bases, with 9 bases between. Germline values: CDR1 GTSNPN, CDR2 SVGIG (reference sequence). CDR3 size: 13 residues. Sequencing input: PBMCs. The genes are TRBV30 and TRBJ1-1; no firm D call. The sequence derives from a man aged 45-65 years in good health and CMV-seronegative. The CDR3 DNA reads as TGTGCCTGGAGTGTACTTGCGGTCACTGAAGCTTTCTTT. It translates to CAWSVLAVTEAFF.